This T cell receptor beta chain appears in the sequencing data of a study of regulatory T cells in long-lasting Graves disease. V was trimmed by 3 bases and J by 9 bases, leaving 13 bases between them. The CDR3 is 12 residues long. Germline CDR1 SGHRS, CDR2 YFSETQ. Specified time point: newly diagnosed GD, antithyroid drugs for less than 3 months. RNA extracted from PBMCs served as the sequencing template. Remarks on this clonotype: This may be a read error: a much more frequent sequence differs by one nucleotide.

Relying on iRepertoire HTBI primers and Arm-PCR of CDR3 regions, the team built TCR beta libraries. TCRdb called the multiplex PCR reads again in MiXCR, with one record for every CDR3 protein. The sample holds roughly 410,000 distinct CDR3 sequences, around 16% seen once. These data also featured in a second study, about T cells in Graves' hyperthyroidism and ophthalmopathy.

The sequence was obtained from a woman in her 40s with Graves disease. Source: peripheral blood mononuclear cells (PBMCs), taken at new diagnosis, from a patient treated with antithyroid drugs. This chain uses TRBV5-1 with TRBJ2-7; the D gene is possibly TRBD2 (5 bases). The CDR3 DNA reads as TGCGCCAGCAGCTCTAGCTTCGACGGGCAGTACTTC. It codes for CASSSSFDGQYF.